This TCR beta chain is from a study of OX40 agonist ivuxolimab in advanced cancers. Measured with immunoSEQ multiplex PCR; TCRdb has only the in-frame clones, and not every one. Of tens of thousands of clones listed, 84% are singletons. The germline gives CDR1 MNHNS, CDR2 SASEGT. J was trimmed by 0 bases and V by 1 base; bases with no gene match: 0. CDR3 length: 14 amino acids. The chain carries TRBV6-1 and TRBJ2-7; 7 positions agree with TRBD2. Here the sequenced sample was CD4+ or CD8+ T cells sorted from blood, taken in a trial of the OX40 agonist ivuxolimab. This clonotype was obtained from an adult with an advanced solid tumor such as melanoma, head and neck, liver or kidney cancer. The CDR3 is CASSEGGGSYEQYF. CDR3 DNA: TGTGCCAGCAGTGAAGGGGGGGGCTCCTACGAGCAGTACTTC.